Listed below are T cell receptor beta chains from one sample, sequenced in a study of Graves' ophthalmopathy and Graves' hyperthyroidism. MiXCR, applied by TCRdb to the multiplex PCR reads, yields one record per CDR3 protein. In the table there are approximately 700,000 distinct CDR3 sequences, approximately 40% of which are singletons. Sequenced material: peripheral blood. Receptors originate from an adult man with Graves' ophthalmopathy. Both conserved end residues are part of each CDR3. The D gene is left open where the match is weak. The size of a clone is reported for some rows only, either as once, few or many, or as a class for expanded clones.

- | TRBJ2-7 | many | TRBV10-3 | TGTGCCATCACGGGGCAAAGCTCCTACGAGCAGTACTTC | CAITGQSSYEQYF
- | TRBJ1-1 | - | TRBV11-2 | TGTGCCAGCAGCTTAACTGATCGGAGGACTGAAGCTTTCTTT | CASSLTDRRTEAFF
- | TRBJ1-3 | many | TRBV25-1 | TGTGCCAGCAGTGATGGCACAGGAAACACCATATATTTT | CASSDGTGNTIYF
TRBD1 | TRBJ2-2 | - | TRBV25-1 | TGTGCCAGCAGGGACAGGGTTGGGACCGGGGAGCTGTTTTTT | CASRDRVGTGELFF
- | TRBJ2-3 | - | TRBV29-1 | TGCAGCGTTGAAGATCTAGGGTCTATTACGGCAGATACGCAGTATTTT | CSVEDLGSITADTQYF
TRBD1 | TRBJ1-2 | - | TRBV5-4 | TGTGCCAGCAGCCCGACAGGGGGAACGGGGGGCTACACCTTC | CASSPTGGTGGYTF
- | TRBJ1-2 | - | TRBV7-3 | TGTGCCAGCAGCTTAGCGGGTCACTATGGCTACGCCTTC | CASSLAGHYGYAF
- | TRBJ1-5 | - | TRBV2 | TGTGCCAGCAGCGAGGGACCTTATAGCAATCGGCCCCAGCATTTT | CASSEGPYSNRPQHF
- | TRBJ1-2 | - | TRBV25-1 | TGTGCCAGCAGTTTCCGGGACGATAACTATGGCTACACCTTC | CASSFRDDNYGYTF
- | TRBJ1-3 | - | TRBV15 | TGTGCCACCAGCAGAGATGAGAACACCATATATTTT | CATSRDENTIYF
- | TRBJ2-2 | many | TRBV14 | TGTGCCAGCAGCCAAGCAAACACCGGGGAGCTGTTTTTT | CASSQANTGELFF
- | TRBJ1-2 | - | TRBV20-1 | TGCAGTGCTAGATACCTTACAGGGAAGAGGGGCTACACCTTC | CSARYLTGKRGYTF
TRBD1 | TRBJ1-6 | few | TRBV20-1 | TGCAGTGCTAGAGCCGACAGGGACTCACCCCTCCACTTT | CSARADRDSPLHF
TRBD1 | TRBJ1-6 | few | TRBV19 | TGTGCCAGTAGTAGGCGGACAGGGACGAATTCACCCCTCCACTTT | CASSRRTGTNSPLHF
- | TRBJ1-6 | many | TRBV6-6 | TGTGCCAGCAGTTACGAGCCGAATTCACCCCTCCACTTT | CASSYEPNSPLHF
- | TRBJ1-5 | many | TRBV7-2 | TGTGCCAGCAGCTTAGACGCGTTCAACAAGGCCCAGCATTTT | CASSLDAFNKAQHF
- | TRBJ1-3 | - | TRBV29-1 | TGCAGCGTTATTTCTAGCGGAAACACCATATATTTT | CSVISSGNTIYF
TRBD1 | TRBJ2-7 | - | TRBV20-1 | TGCAGTGCTACGAGGACAGGGACTTCCTCCTACGAGCAGTACTTC | CSATRTGTSSYEQYF
TRBD2 | TRBJ2-7 | - | TRBV5-6 | TGTGCCAGCAGCCTTAGCGGGACCCTCTCCTACGAGCAGTACTTC | CASSLSGTLSYEQYF
- | TRBJ1-5 | - | TRBV11-2 | TGTGCCAGCAGTGACAAACCGGGACTCACCGTTCATAGCAATCAGCCCCAGCATTTT | CASSDKPGLTVHSNQPQHF
TRBD1 | TRBJ1-6 | many | TRBV9 | TGTGCCAGCAGCGTACCCCGGGACAGGGGTAATAACGGTTCACCCCTCCACTTT | CASSVPRDRGNNGSPLHF
TRBD1 | TRBJ1-6 | few | TRBV20-1 | TGCAGTCCCCCGGTTCGGGACAGGGAGGATTCACCCCTCCACTTT | CSPPVRDREDSPLHF
- | TRBJ1-4 | - | TRBV14 | TGTGCCAGCAGCCAAGCTAGCGGGAGTAATGAAAAACTGTTTTTT | CASSQASGSNEKLFF
- | TRBJ1-6 | - | TRBV29-1 | TGCAGCGCCCAACGGACGGGGGACAACTATAATTCACCCCTCCACTTT | CSAQRTGDNYNSPLHF
- | TRBJ2-7 | - | TRBV2 | TGTGCCAGCAGTGATGGTAGGCTCTCCTCCGGCGAGCAGTACTTC | CASSDGRLSSGEQYF
- | TRBJ1-4 | - | TRBV2 | TGTGCCAGCAGTGTTGTGACAGGATTCAATGAAAAACTGTTTTTT | CASSVVTGFNEKLFF